This T cell receptor beta chain was profiled in a study of shared clonotypes between healthy human individuals. The overall study: Each donor's CD4 naive and CD4 memory cells filled three plates apiece, CD8 naive two, and CD8 memory one. Overall study findings and caveats: Generation probabilities of non-shared clonotypes were lower (relative to those shared by all four donors). Read depth was anticipated to influence clonotype sharing among donors.

About this clone: Antigen unknown.

With V trimmed by 4 bases and J by 5 bases, 10 bases remained unmatched. The V gene's germline CDR1 is SGHAT and CDR2 FQNNGV. CDR3 length: 15 amino acids. Here immunoSEQ multiplex PCR was the method, and the copy in TCRdb shows in-frame clones only, minus some. The repertoire holds under 850,000 clones, with 92% as singletons. Naive CD8 populations comprised CD45RO-negative cells positively selected for CCR7, excluding terminally differentiated effector memory CD45RA+ cells. This rearrangement joins TRBV11-2 to TRBJ2-7; 8 bases map to TRBD1. The specimen was naive CD8+ T cells sorted from blood. This sequence was found in a man aged 30-40 years in good health. CDR3 region: CASSYRQGLRNEQYF. In DNA, the CDR3 is TGTGCCAGCAGCTATAGACAGGGGTTAAGGAACGAGCAGTACTTC. The variable domain in full, with the rest retrieved from reference TRBV11-2 and TRBJ2-7, is EAGVAQSPRYKIIEKRQSVAFWCNPISGHATLYWYQQILGQGPKLLIQFQNNGVVDDSQLPKDRFSAERLKGVDSTLKIQPAKLEDSAVYLCASSYRQGLRNEQYFGPGTRLTVT.